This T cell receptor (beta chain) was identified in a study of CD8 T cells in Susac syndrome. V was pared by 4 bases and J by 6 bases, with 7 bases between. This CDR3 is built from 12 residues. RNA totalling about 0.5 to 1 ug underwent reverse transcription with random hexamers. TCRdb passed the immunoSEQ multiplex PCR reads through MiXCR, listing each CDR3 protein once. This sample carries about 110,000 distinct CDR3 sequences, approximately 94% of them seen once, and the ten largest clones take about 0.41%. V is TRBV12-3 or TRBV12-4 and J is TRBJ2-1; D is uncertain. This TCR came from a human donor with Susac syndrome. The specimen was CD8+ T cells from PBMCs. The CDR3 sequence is CASSSPGNEQFF. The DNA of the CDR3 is TGTGCCAGCAGTTCCCCAGGCAATGAGCAGTTCTTC.